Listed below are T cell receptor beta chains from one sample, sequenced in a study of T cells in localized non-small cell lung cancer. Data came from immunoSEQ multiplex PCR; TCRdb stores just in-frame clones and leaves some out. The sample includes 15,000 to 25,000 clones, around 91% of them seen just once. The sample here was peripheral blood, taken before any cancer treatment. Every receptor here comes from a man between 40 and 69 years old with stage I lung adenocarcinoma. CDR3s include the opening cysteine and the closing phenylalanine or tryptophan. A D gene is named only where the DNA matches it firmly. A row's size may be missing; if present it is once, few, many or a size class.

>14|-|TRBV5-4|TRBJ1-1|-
TGTGCCAGCAGCTCCCCGGGGGCGATCGCTGAAGCTTTCTTT
CASSSPGAIAEAFF
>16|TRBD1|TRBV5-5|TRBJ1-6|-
TGTGCCAGCAGCTTGGCCATCGGACAGGGCAATTCACCCCTCCACTTT
CASSLAIGQGNSPLHF
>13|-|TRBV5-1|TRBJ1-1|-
TGCGCCAGCAGCAGAGAACAGAACACTGAAGCTTTCTTT
CASSREQNTEAFF
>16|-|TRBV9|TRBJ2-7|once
TGTGCCAGCAGCCCCCTTTTGAGTAGCGGCAACGGGGAGCAGTACTTC
CASSPLLSSGNGEQYF
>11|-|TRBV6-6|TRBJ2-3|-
TGTGCCAGCAGCCGTACCGATACGCAGTATTTT
CASSRTDTQYF
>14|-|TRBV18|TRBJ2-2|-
TGTGCCAGCTTACAGGGTGGACGCACCGGGGAGCTGTTTTTT
CASLQGGRTGELFF
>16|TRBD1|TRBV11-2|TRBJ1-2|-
TGTGCCAGCAGCTTACTCCGGACAGGGGACACCTATGGCTACACCTTC
CASSLLRTGDTYGYTF
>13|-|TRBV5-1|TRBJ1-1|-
TGCGCCAGCAGCTTGGAACCCGTCACTGAAGCTTTCTTT
CASSLEPVTEAFF
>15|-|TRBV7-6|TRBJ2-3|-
TGTGCCAGCAGCTCAAGCTGGGGGGGCACAGATACGCAGTATTTT
CASSSSWGGTDTQYF
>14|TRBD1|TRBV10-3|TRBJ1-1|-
TGTGCCATCAGTGAGGCAGGGGGCGTTCCTGAAGCTTTCTTT
CAISEAGGVPEAFF
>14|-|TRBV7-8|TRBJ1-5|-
TGTGCCAGCAGCTTAGAGGTTCGGGGTTGGCCCCAGCATTTT
CASSLEVRGWPQHF
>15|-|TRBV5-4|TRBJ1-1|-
TGTGCCAGCAGCTTGGCTAAAGGACCCAACACTGAAGCTTTCTTT
CASSLAKGPNTEAFF
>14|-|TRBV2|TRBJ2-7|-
TGTGCCAGCAGTGAAGGGACTTCCAGCTACGAGCAGTACTTC
CASSEGTSSYEQYF
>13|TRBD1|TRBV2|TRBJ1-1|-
TGTGCCAGCAGCCAATCCGGGACAGCGGAAGCTTTCTTT
CASSQSGTAEAFF
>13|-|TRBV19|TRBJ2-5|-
TGTGCCAGTAGTGGGGGTTGGCGAGAGACCCAGTACTTC
CASSGGWRETQYF
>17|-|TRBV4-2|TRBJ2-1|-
TGTGCCAGCAGCCAAGGCACTGACAGGTCTGGGGTCAATGAGCAGTTCTTC
CASSQGTDRSGVNEQFF
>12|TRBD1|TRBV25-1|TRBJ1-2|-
TGTGCCAGCAGTGGAACAGGGGATGGCTACACCTTC
CASSGTGDGYTF
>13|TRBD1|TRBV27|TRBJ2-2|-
TGTGCCGCACGACAGGGGTACACCGGGGAGCTGTTTTTT
CAARQGYTGELFF
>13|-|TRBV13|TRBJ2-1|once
TGTGCCAGCAGCTGGGAACGGGGGAATGAGCAGTTCTTC
CASSWERGNEQFF
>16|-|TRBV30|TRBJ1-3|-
TGTGCCTGGAGTGTAGGGGGGGCCCACATTGGAAACACCATATATTTT
CAWSVGGAHIGNTIYF
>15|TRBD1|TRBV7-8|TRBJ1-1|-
TGTGCCAGCAGCACTGACAGGGAGAGGGGCACTGAAGCTTTCTTT
CASSTDRERGTEAFF
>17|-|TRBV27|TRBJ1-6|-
TGTGCCAGCAGTTTAATCCAGGGAGCCGCCTATAATTCACCCCTCCACTTT
CASSLIQGAAYNSPLHF
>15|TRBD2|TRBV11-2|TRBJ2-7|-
TGTGCCAGCAGCTTTCCTAGCGGGAGGCCCTACGAGCAGTACTTC
CASSFPSGRPYEQYF
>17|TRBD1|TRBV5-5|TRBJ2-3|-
TGTGCCAGCAGCCAATTACCCGACAGGGGATGGGCAGATACGCAGTATTTT
CASSQLPDRGWADTQYF
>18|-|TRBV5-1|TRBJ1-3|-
TGCGCCAGCAGCTTGGACCCCCACCGGGTCGGTAGTGGAAACACCATATATTTT
CASSLDPHRVGSGNTIYF
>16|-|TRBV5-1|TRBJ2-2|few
TGCGCCAGCAGCTTAAATGGGGGCCCGAACACCGGGGAGCTGTTTTTT
CASSLNGGPNTGELFF
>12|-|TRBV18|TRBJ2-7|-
TGTGCCAGCTCAGCGGGGGCTTACGAGCAGTACTTC
CASSAGAYEQYF
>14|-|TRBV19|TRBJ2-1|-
TGTGCCAGTAGTATAGGTCAGGGGTACAATGAGCAGTTCTTC
CASSIGQGYNEQFF
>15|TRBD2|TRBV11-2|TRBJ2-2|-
TGTGCCAGCAGCTTGAGCGGGGGGGCCTCTGGGGAGCTGTTTTTT
CASSLSGGASGELFF
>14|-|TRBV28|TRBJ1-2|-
TGTGCCAGCAGGAATCGGGACGGGAACTATGGCTACACCTTC
CASRNRDGNYGYTF
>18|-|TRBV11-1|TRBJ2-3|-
TGTGCCAGCAGCTTAGTGTCTCCGGGAGTGGGAAGCACAGATACGCAGTATTTT
CASSLVSPGVGSTDTQYF
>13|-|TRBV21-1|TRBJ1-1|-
TGTGCCAGCAGCCCCGGGGGGGGGCAATGGGCTTTCTTT
CASSPGGGQWAFF
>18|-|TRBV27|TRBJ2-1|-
TGTGCCAGCAGTTCCTACCCCCGGACGGAATCAACGGACAATGAGCAGTTCTTC
CASSSYPRTESTDNEQFF
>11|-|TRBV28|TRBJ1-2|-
TGTGCCAGCAGTTTGGGACTTGGCTACACCTTC
CASSLGLGYTF
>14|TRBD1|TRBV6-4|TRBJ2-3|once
TGTGCCAGCCGAAAACAGGGGAGCACAGATACGCAGTATTTT
CASRKQGSTDTQYF
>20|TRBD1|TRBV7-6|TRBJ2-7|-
TGTGCCAGCAGCTCAGCCGGGGGTCCGGGACAGGAAGGTTTGCGTGACGAGCAGTACTTC
CASSSAGGPGQEGLRDEQYF
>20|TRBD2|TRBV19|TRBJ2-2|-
TGTGCCAGTAATATGCCGGGACTAGCGGGAGTCGGTTGGTTGACCGGGGAGCTGTTTTTT
CASNMPGLAGVGWLTGELFF
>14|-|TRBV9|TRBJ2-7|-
TGTGCCAGCAGCGTAGTCGGCGGAGCCTACGAGCAGTACTTC
CASSVVGGAYEQYF
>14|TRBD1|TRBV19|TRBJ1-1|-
TGTGCCAGTAGTATAGACGGGGCGAGGACAGGAGCTTTCTTT
CASSIDGARTGAFF
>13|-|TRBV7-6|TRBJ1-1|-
TGTGCCAGCAGCTTAAGGCGGGGCACTGAAGCTTTCTTT
CASSLRRGTEAFF
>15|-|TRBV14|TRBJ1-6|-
TGTGCCAGCAGCCTGACGGCCGGCAATAATTCACCCCTCCACTTT
CASSLTAGNNSPLHF
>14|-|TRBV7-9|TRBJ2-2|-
TGTGCCAGCAGCTTAGCTGGAACCGGAGGGGAGCTGTTTTTT
CASSLAGTGGELFF
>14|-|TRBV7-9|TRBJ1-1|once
TGTGCCAGCAGCTTACTCATGGCCGGGCTTGAAGCTTTCTTT
CASSLLMAGLEAFF
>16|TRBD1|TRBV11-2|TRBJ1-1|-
TGTGCCAGCAGCTCACCGATAAGGACAGGGAGGACTGAAGCTTTCTTT
CASSSPIRTGRTEAFF
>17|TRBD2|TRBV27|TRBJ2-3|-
TGTGCCAGCAGTACAGGCCGATTAGCGGGGGGGCGGGATACGCAGTATTTT
CASSTGRLAGGRDTQYF
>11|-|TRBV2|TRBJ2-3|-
TGTGCCAGCAGTGTCACAGATACGCAGTATTTT
CASSVTDTQYF
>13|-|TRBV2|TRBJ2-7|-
TGTGCCAGCAGTGGTGCCGGGGGCTACGAGCAGTACTTC
CASSGAGGYEQYF
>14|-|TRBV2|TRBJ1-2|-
TGTGCCAGCAGTGTAAGGGAACTGGACTATGGCTACACCTTC
CASSVRELDYGYTF
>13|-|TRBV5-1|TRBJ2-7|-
TGCGCCAGCAGCTTGGACACAGCCTACGAGCAGTACTTC
CASSLDTAYEQYF
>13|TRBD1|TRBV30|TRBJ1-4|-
TGTGCCTGGAGTCTCGGGACAGGGGAAAAACTGTTTTTT
CAWSLGTGEKLFF
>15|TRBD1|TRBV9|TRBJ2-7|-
TGTGCCAGCAGCCGTACCGGGACAGAGAACTACGAGCAGTACTTC
CASSRTGTENYEQYF
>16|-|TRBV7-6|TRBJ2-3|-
TGTGCCAGCAGCCCGGGGGGCGGGGGATCCACAGATACGCAGTATTTT
CASSPGGGGSTDTQYF
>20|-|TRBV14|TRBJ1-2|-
TGTGCCAGCAGCCAAGATCTAGGCAGCCTCTCTAAGGGGGATAACTATGGCTACACCTTC
CASSQDLGSLSKGDNYGYTF
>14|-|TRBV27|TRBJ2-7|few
TGTGCCAGCAGTTTTAAGGGGGGAAGCTACGAGCAGTACTTC
CASSFKGGSYEQYF
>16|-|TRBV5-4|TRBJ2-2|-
TGTGCCAGCAGCCCTCCCACCGGGACCCACACCGGGGAGCTGTTTTTT
CASSPPTGTHTGELFF